The 2 T cell receptor beta chains presented below share a single source sample, sequenced in a study of shared clonotypes between healthy human individuals. Generated by immunoSEQ multiplex PCR, the TCRdb table keeps only in-frame clones and is missing some. The table has under 750,000 clones, 55% to 75% seen once. The specimen was memory CD4+ T cells sorted from blood. Subset described: CD45RA-negative fraction. The receptors were gathered from a woman in her twenties or thirties in good health.

The J gene is TRBJ1-1, the V gene TRBV5-6; no clear D gene. Per the germline V gene, CDR1 is SGHDT and CDR2 is YYEEEE. V was cut by 0 bases and J by 11 bases, with 11 bases left in between. The CDR3 runs to 12 residues. In DNA form, the CDR3 reads TGTGCCAGCAGCTTGGTCGGCCTTGGGGCTTTCTTT. Residues: CASSLVGLGAFF.

In its sample, this clone was seen once. V usage is TRBV29-1 and J usage is TRBJ1-2; D is possibly TRBD1 (5 bases). This CDR3 region has 16 residues. CDR1 is SQVTM, CDR2 ANQGSEA, per germline. The V gene lost 4 bases and the J gene lost 6 bases, with 24 bases spanning the gap. The CDR3 nucleotides are TGCAGCGTTGGACGTGGCCCAGGGCAGCTAGGCGATGGCTACACCTTC. This encodes CSVGRGPGQLGDGYTF.